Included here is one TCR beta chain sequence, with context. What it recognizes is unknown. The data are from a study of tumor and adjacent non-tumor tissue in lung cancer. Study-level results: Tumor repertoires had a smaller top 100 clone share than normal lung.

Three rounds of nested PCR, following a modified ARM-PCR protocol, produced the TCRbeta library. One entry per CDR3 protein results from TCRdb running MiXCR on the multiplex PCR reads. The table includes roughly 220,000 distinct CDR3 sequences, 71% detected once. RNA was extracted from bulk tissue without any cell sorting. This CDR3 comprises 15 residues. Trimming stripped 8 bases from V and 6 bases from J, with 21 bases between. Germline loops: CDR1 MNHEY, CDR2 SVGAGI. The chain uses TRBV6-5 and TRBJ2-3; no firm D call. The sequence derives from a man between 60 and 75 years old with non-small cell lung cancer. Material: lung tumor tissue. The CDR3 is CASWLVPGQSDTQYF. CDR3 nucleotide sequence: TGTGCCAGCTGGCTTGTCCCGGGTCAGTCCGATACGCAGTATTTT.